This T cell receptor beta chain is from a study of T-cell memory formation after mild COVID-19. Study context: In these data, TCR clusters were largely donor specific. The study's findings and limits: Day 37-peaking second-wave clones had unconfirmed SARS-CoV-2 specificity.

The length of the CDR3 is 16 residues. The germline V gene has CDR1 SGHTA and CDR2 FQGTGA. V was pared by 8 bases and J by 4 bases, with 21 bases between. This clonotype came up a few times. Its target is not known. 5'RACE, which relied on constant-segment primers, yielded TCR alpha and TCR beta cDNA libraries carrying sample barcodes and UMIs. TCRdb re-analysed the 5' RACE reads in MiXCR, keeping a single row per CDR3 protein. Among about 200,000 distinct CDR3 sequences listed, about 9.2% were seen once. The sample comprised PBMCs or a T cell subset sorted from them (not recorded which). The clonotype originates from a man aged 18-30 years who had mild COVID-19 (a few samples of this study predate the infection). Cell type and time point are not known. The chain carries TRBV7-3 and TRBJ2-1; D is possibly TRBD2 (5 bases). The CDR3 nucleotides read TGTGCCAGCGATGCCCACAACCGGGGAGAATACAATGAGCAGTTCTTC. It translates to CASDAHNRGEYNEQFF.